This T cell receptor beta chain was sequenced during a study of T cell responses to AZD1222 COVID-19 vaccine (dated by TCRdb to the early 2020s). Looking at the study overall: AZD1222 recipients whose second dose came at about 4 weeks and those whose second dose came at about 12 weeks were combined into one group, since spike-specific TCR depth and breadth did not differ between the two schedules. TCR sequencing covered 233 trial participants: 200 to 220 given two doses of AZD1222 and about 26 given two doses of MenACWY control vaccine. Trial participants were enrolled by age into 18-55, 56-69 and 70-plus year subgroups, with about 150, 28 and 57 TCR-sequenced participants respectively.

CDR1 and CDR2 (LGHDT, YNNKEL) derive from the germline V gene (reference sequence). The CDR3 covers 16 residues, taking in both the cysteine and the phenylalanine. Just the 48-base CDR3 DNA is kept, in frame starting at base 1. The trim is 0 bases for V and 1 base for J, with a gap of 10 bases between the germline ends. This clone was seen more than once but under ten times. Its antigen remains undetermined. Per-base qualities were not stored, and no clone one base away is much larger. The research as a whole found: Participants were mostly white British, with more females than males. The authors suggested clonal diversity may have been underestimated. Only a handful of AZD1222 recipients were SARS-CoV-2 seropositive at baseline, limiting conclusions about previously exposed vaccinees. Because no samples from the day 14 peak response were available, repertoires could be characterized only after the peak T cell response. The 56-69-year group was small, and its depth increase did not reach significance, likely because of low power. The whole spike protein was spanned by vaccine-associated CD4 TCRs, and dominant responses were seen in regions 160-218 and 743-854. Reportedly, close to half of the unique spike-specific TCRs recognized epitopes lying outside the regions that are mutated in the B.1.351 and B.1.1.7 variants. A significant rise in spike-specific TCR breadth and depth was observed after two AZD1222 doses relative to day 0 and relative to MenACWY recipients.

The sample's time point, from its label and the paper: baseline before first vaccination. Vaccinee samples were obtained from the UK trials COV001 and COV002, which included a single-blind randomized controlled phase 2/3 trial of AZD1222 (ChAdOx1 nCoV-19) in healthy adults. For TCRbeta chain sequencing, PBMC samples were collected from trial participants at day 0 and at day 28 after the second dose. The CDR3 regions of human TCRbeta chains were analyzed by immunosequencing. As for the original processing: Repertoire TCRs were matched against a reference library of SARS-CoV-2-specific TCRs generated with the MIRA antigen-specificity platform. Breadth meant the fraction of unique TCRs that were SARS-CoV-2-associated, whereas depth meant the fraction of total T cells that were SARS-CoV-2-associated. Using the MIRA data, each spike-specific TCR was assigned both to the spike region to which the TCR was reactive and to a CD4 or CD8 class. Log10-transformed breadth and depth values were compared by one-way ANOVA with Sidak's multiple comparisons tests. TCRdb mirrors the immuneACCESS table, restricted to in-frame sequences. Some clones are absent from its copies; in checked studies, under half trace to an unresolved V gene, and the reason for the others is unknown. D and trimming come from the DNA, and the V and J calls and clone size come from that table. A total of 99,000 or so clones appear in this sample, about 91% of them only once. The top ten clonotypes cover around 20% of the sample.

Material: peripheral blood, obtained on day 0 of AZD1222 vaccination. The receptor was isolated from an adult in good health. The rearrangement combines TRBV3-1 (or the pseudogene TRBV3-2) with TRBJ1-5; the D gene remains uncertain. Read as DNA, the sequence is TGTGCCAGCAGCCAAGATGGGTCCAGGAGCAATCAGCCCCAGCATTTT. This sequence encodes CASSQDGSRSNQPQHF.